The 27 T cell receptor beta chains below all came from one sample that was sequenced in a study of spatial heterogeneity in lung cancer. This sample's time point: blood at routine non-recurrence follow-up after resection. TCRdb reprocessed the 5' RACE reads with MiXCR, giving one entry per CDR3 protein. The repertoire has about 23,000 distinct CDR3 sequences, 8% to 10% of them found once; the top ten carry about a fifth. This material consisted of PBMCs, taken at follow-up. The receptors originated from a male donor with early-stage non-small cell lung cancer.

The V call is TRBV6-6, the J call TRBJ1-5; perhaps TRBD1 as D (6 bases). CDR1 MNHNY and CDR2 SVGAGI come from the germline V gene (reference sequence). The CDR3 spans 13 residues. Trimming cost V 5 bases and J 4 bases, with 9 bases left between them. The CDR3 DNA follows: TGTGCCAGCAGTCAAACAGGGAATCAGCCCCAGCATTTT. This sequence encodes CASSQTGNQPQHF.

Ten or more counts support this clonotype. The genes are TRBV29-1 and TRBJ2-1; 11 nucleotides agree with TRBD2. Germline V CDR1 and CDR2: SQVTM, ANQGSEA. The CDR3 covers 15 residues. V shed 8 bases, J shed 7 bases, and the junction held 13 bases outside the gene matches. The CDR3 reads CSHRFLAGGQNEQFF. In nucleotides, the CDR3 is TGCAGCCATCGATTTTTAGCGGGGGGGCAGAATGAGCAGTTCTTC.

This clonotype was seen more than once but under ten times. The chain couples TRBV27 to TRBJ2-7, with 8 bases lining up with TRBD1. Germline V gives CDR1 MNHEY, CDR2 SMNVEV (reference sequence). The J segment lost 0 bases and the V segment lost 8 bases, leaving 6 bases of the junction unmatched. The CDR3 covers 14 residues. CDR3 amino acids: CASRGQESSYEQYF. The CDR3 DNA sequence: TGTGCCAGCCGGGGACAGGAAAGCTCCTACGAGCAGTACTTC.

Relative to its sample, this clonotype is medium-sized. The V call is TRBV5-4, the J call TRBJ2-3, with 7 bases lining up with TRBD2. CDR3 length: 12 amino acids. The germline gives CDR1 SGHNT, CDR2 YYREEE (reference sequence). V lost 4 bases and J lost 5; bases outside the gene matches: 1. The chain's CDR3 is CASSRGVDTQYF. For the CDR3, the DNA is TGTGCCAGCAGCCGGGGGGTAGATACGCAGTATTTT.

This rearrangement joins TRBV5-1 to TRBJ1-6, with TRBD1 as a possible D gene (6 bases). Looked up from germline, CDR1 is SGHRS and CDR2 is YFSETQ. Trimming cost V 0 bases and J 8 bases, with 12 bases left between them. This CDR3 contains 15 residues. CDR3 sequence: CASSLGQDGYSPLHF. The CDR3 DNA reads TGCGCCAGCAGCTTGGGACAGGACGGATATTCACCCCTCCACTTT.

This chain joins TRBV5-1 and TRBJ1-1, with unresolved D. Trimming stripped 3 bases from V and 1 base from J, with 7 bases between. Germline values: CDR1 SGHRS, CDR2 YFSETQ. There are 13 residues in the CDR3. Here the CDR3 reads CASSSEPNTEAFF. CDR3 nucleotide sequence: TGCGCCAGCAGCTCCGAGCCGAACACTGAAGCTTTCTTT.

This clonotype was detected a few times. Its ends do not fully match the called genes, so a read error is possible. This chain connects TRBV14 to TRBJ2-1, with D uncertain. Germline CDR1 and CDR2: SGHDN and FVKESK. The CDR3 spans 14 residues. The CDR3 protein is CANSQVGFSNEQFF. The CDR3 DNA sequence: TGTGCCAACAGCCAAGTCGGGTTTTCCAATGAGCAGTTCTTC. The complete variable domain, with remaining parts taken from reference TRBV14 and TRBJ2-1, reads EAGVTQFPSHSVIEKGQTVTLRCDPISGHDNLYWYRRVMGKEIKFLLHFVKESKQDESGMPNNRFLAERTGGTYSTLKVQPAELEDSGVYFCANSQVGFSNEQFFGPGTRLTVL.

This sequence joins TRBV7-9 and TRBJ2-1; D may be TRBD2 (6 bases). The germline CDR1 and CDR2 sequences are SEHNR and FQNEAQ (reference sequence). The CDR3 loop spans 18 amino acids. V was clipped by 5 bases and J by 1 base, with 21 bases between them. The CDR3 protein is CASSPHGGQGPSYNEQFF. The CDR3 DNA follows: TGTGCCAGCAGCCCCCATGGAGGGCAGGGTCCTTCCTACAATGAGCAGTTCTTC.

CDR3 sequence (DNA): TGCGCCAGCAGCCGGGACAGGCCTAACACTGAAGCTTTCTTT. Its translation: CASSRDRPNTEAFF. This chain uses TRBV5-1 with TRBJ1-1; TRBD1 matches 8 bases. V lost 4 bases, J lost 2 bases, and 4 bases stayed unmatched. The CDR3 is 14 residues long. Germline V gene sequence: CDR1 SGHRS, CDR2 YFSETQ.

The gene calls are TRBV4-1 and TRBJ1-2; D is uncertain. The CDR3 length is 12 residues. The V end lost 1 base, the J end lost 6 bases, and 6 bases lay between the germline ends. CDR1 is MGHRA, CDR2 YSYEKL, per germline. CDR3 nucleotide sequence: TGCGCCAGCAGCCAAGGTAGCAATGGCTACACCTTC. Translated, it gives CASSQGSNGYTF.

This clonotype was seen at least ten times. The gene calls are TRBV5-1 and TRBJ1-2, with TRBD1 matching 9 bases. V gave up 4 bases and J gave up 6 bases; unmatched junction bases: 16. The CDR3 loop spans 17 amino acids. The germline gives CDR1 SGHRS, CDR2 YFSETQ. Written as DNA, the CDR3 is TGCGCCAGCAGCCCGTTGGGACAGGGCCGGGGCGAGGATGGCTACACCTTC. As protein: CASSPLGQGRGEDGYTF.

This clonotype was seen repeatedly, ten times or more. The rearrangement links TRBV6-6 to TRBJ1-4, with D unclear. Between the trimmed V and J ends, which lost 1 base and 5 bases, there was a span of 2 bases. CDR1 is MNHNY and CDR2 is SVGAGI in the germline V gene (reference sequence). This CDR3 spans 12 amino acids. The CDR3 DNA sequence: TGTGCCAGCAGTTACTACAATGAAAAACTGTTTTTT. This sequence encodes CASSYYNEKLFF.

To note about this clonotype: The junction differs from germline at one of its ends, possibly a read error. This rearrangement joins TRBV5-1 to TRBJ2-7; TRBD1 is a possible D gene (6 bases). Germline loops: CDR1 SGHRS, CDR2 YFSETQ. There are 12 residues in the CDR3. The CDR3 DNA sequence: TGCGCCAGCAGCACCGCAGGGGATATCAGGCACTTC. This encodes CASSTAGDIRHF.

This clonotype was detected a few times. The rearrangement uses TRBV19 and TRBJ2-7, with D perhaps matching TRBD1 (6 bases). V was pared by 1 base and J by 7 bases, with 20 bases between. In germline, CDR1 is LNHDA, CDR2 SQIVND (reference sequence). The length of the CDR3 is 16 residues. DNA of the CDR3: TGTGCCAGTAGTATAGGGCGCGACAGGCGGGTGGTGGAGCAGTACTTC. Translating it yields CASSIGRDRRVVEQYF.

This clonotype was seen at least ten times. The V and J genes are TRBV9 and TRBJ2-1; no clear D gene. This CDR3 spans 17 amino acids. Trimming pared 0 bases from V and 2 bases from J, leaving 15 bases between. Germline CDR1 reads SGDLS; CDR2 reads YYNGEE. The DNA of the CDR3 is TGTGCCAGCAGCGTAGAGAAAGGGCCACGCCCCTACAATGAGCAGTTCTTC. Its protein is CASSVEKGPRPYNEQFF.

The chain employs TRBV20-1 and TRBJ2-3; 8 positions match TRBD2. V dropped 8 bases and J dropped 2; count of bases not matched to a gene: 6. The CDR3 length is 13 residues. Germline V gene lookup returns CDR1 DFQATT and CDR2 SNEGSKA (reference sequence). The CDR3 here is CSKGGGTTDTQYF. CDR3 DNA sequence: TGCAGTAAAGGCGGGGGGACCACAGATACGCAGTATTTT.

In this sample, this clonotype turned up a few times. The rearrangement links TRBV10-2 to TRBJ1-4, with TRBD1 identical over 7 bases. V lost 4 bases, J lost 4 bases, and 6 bases stayed unmatched. The CDR3 extends over 15 amino acids. The germline CDR1 and CDR2 sequences are WSHSY and SAAADI. CDR3 coding DNA: TGCGCCAGCAGTGCGGAAGGGGGCCGTAATGAAAAACTGTTTTTT. Amino acids: CASSAEGGRNEKLFF.

The chain employs TRBV4-3 and TRBJ1-4; perhaps TRBD1 as D (5 bases). V was trimmed by 0 bases and J by 0 bases, leaving 14 bases between them. Germline CDR1 reads LGHNA; CDR2 reads YSLEER. The CDR3 has 18 amino acids. The CDR3 reads CASSQDTDSTTTNEKLFF. The CDR3 region has the DNA TGCGCCAGCAGCCAAGATACTGACAGCACCACAACTAATGAAAAACTGTTTTTT.

This clonotype was seen repeatedly, ten times or more. The V gene is TRBV29-1, the J gene TRBJ1-1; the match to TRBD1 covers 7 bases. The germline CDR1 and CDR2 sequences are SQVTM and ANQGSEA. The CDR3 is made up of 14 amino acids. V lost 4 bases and J lost 3; bases outside the gene matches: 8. CDR3 sequence (DNA): TGCAGCGTTGTAGACAGGGTTTTGGACACTGAAGCTTTCTTT. Protein: CSVVDRVLDTEAFF.

The V gene is TRBV9, the J gene TRBJ1-1, with a possible D match to TRBD1 (5 bases). Germline CDR1 and CDR2: SGDLS and YYNGEE. This CDR3 has 14 amino acids. With 5 bases removed from V and 4 bases from J, the gap between germline ends came to 15 bases. The CDR3 coding sequence is TGTGCCAGCAGGAGGGGTGTGGAGAGCACTGAAGCTTTCTTT. Its protein product is CASRRGVESTEAFF.

This clonotype was recorded at least ten times. The V gene is TRBV19, the J gene TRBJ2-7; 10 nucleotides agree with TRBD1. Per germline, CDR1 LNHDA and CDR2 SQIVND (reference sequence). Trimming at V came to 5 bases and at J to 4 bases, leaving 11 bases not matched to a gene. The CDR3 totals 16 residues. CDR3 in amino acids: CASSSRTGGNRYEQYF. CDR3 sequence (DNA): TGTGCCAGTAGTTCCCGGACAGGGGGTAATAGATACGAGCAGTACTTC.

This clonotype was observed at least ten times. The chain links TRBV28 to TRBJ1-5, with 8 bases that match TRBD1. The V and J ends lost 6 bases and 3 bases, in that order; junction bases with no gene match: 7. CDR1 and CDR2 (germline): MDHEN, SYDVKM. The CDR3 loop spans 15 amino acids. The chain's CDR3 is CASRGDRGHNQPQHF. As DNA, the CDR3 is TGTGCCAGCAGGGGAGACAGGGGCCACAATCAGCCCCAGCATTTT.

This chain connects TRBV12-3 or TRBV12-4 to TRBJ1-1; D is unclear. Trimming shortened V by 6 bases and J by 8 bases, and 13 bases separated the two germline ends. CDR3 length: 12 amino acids. CDR3 bases: TGTGCCAGCAGCCTGGACGGACTCGAAGCTTTCTTT. This encodes CASSLDGLEAFF.

This chain joins TRBV12-3 or TRBV12-4 and TRBJ2-5; no firm D call. Trimming shortened V by 3 bases and J by 4 bases, and 9 bases separated the two germline ends. The CDR3 consists of 13 residues. CDR3 sequence: CASSLLRRETQYF. CDR3 nucleotide sequence: TGTGCCAGCAGTTTGCTTAGACGAGAGACCCAGTACTTC.

This clonotype came up many times. The chain joins TRBV20-1 to TRBJ2-3; possibly TRBD2 for D (8 bases). The CDR3 runs to 18 residues. Germline CDR1 and CDR2: DFQATT and SNEGSKA (reference sequence). V was shortened by 0 bases and J by 2 bases, with 21 bases between the two germline ends. DNA for the CDR3: TGCAGTGCTAGAGATGCGATGGGACAGCGGGGGTACACAGATACGCAGTATTTT. Translated: CSARDAMGQRGYTDTQYF.

This clonotype was seen a handful of times. CDR3 sequence reads: CSVTRPGGTGDYLRSQYF. Written as DNA, the CDR3 is TGCAGCGTTACCAGACCGGGGGGAACAGGGGACTACCTACGATCGCAGTACTTC. This chain uses TRBV29-1 with TRBJ2-7, with D perhaps TRBD1 or TRBD2 (7 bases each). This CDR3 spans 18 amino acids. V was clipped by 5 bases and J by 9 bases, with 35 bases between them. Germline lookup yields CDR1 SQVTM and CDR2 ANQGSEA.

The chain has TRBV7-9 and TRBJ1-4; no reliable D call. Germline V gene data show CDR1 as SEHNR and CDR2 as FQNEAQ (reference sequence). Trimming removed 1 base from V and 8 bases from J, with 11 bases in between. There are 14 residues in the CDR3. The CDR3 coding sequence is TGTGCCAGCAGCTTAGGGAACCCGACGGAAAAACTGTTTTTT. This translates into CASSLGNPTEKLFF.